The subject of this entry is one T cell receptor beta chain. This specimen belongs to a study of blood T cell repertoires in COVID-19. The overall study: T cells, B-cell-depleted T cells, or PBMCs provided the cDNA or gDNA that served as material.

Study processing details: Amplification of reference gene primers was used by the study to estimate nucleated cell counts. Produced via immunoSEQ multiplex PCR; TCRdb's table is partial and in-frame only. V and J calls and clone size follow that table, whereas D and trimming were derived from the DNA. The sample carries fewer than 200,000 clones, about three quarters recorded once. Germline V lookup: CDR1 SGHVS, CDR2 FQNEAQ. The CDR3 is 14 amino acids. V was clipped by 1 base and J by 2 bases; unmatched bases: 2. The clonotype was recovered from a woman aged 45-60 years with active or convalescent COVID-19. The rearrangement uses TRBV7-8 and TRBJ2-7; 7 bases fit TRBD2. The sample taken for sequencing was peripheral blood. The CDR3 is CASSLGREPYEQYF. CDR3 nucleotides: TGTGCCAGCAGCTTAGGGCGGGAGCCCTACGAGCAGTACTTC.